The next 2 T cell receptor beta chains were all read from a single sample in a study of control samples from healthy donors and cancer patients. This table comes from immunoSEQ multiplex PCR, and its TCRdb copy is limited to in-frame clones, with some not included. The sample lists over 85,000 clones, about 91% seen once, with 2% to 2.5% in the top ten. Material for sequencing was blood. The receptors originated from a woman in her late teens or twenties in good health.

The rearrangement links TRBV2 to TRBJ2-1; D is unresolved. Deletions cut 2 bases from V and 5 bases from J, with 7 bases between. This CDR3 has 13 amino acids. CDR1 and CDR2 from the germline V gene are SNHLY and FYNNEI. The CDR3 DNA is TGTGCCAGCAGTGAAATTGTGAACAATGAGCAGTTCTTC. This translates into CASSEIVNNEQFF.

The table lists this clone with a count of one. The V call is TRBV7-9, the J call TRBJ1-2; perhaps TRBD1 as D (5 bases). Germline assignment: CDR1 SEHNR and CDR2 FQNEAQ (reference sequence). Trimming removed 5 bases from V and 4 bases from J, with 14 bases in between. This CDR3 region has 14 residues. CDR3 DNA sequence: TGTGCCAGCAGCACCGTCCAGGGCCTCTATGGCTACACCTTC. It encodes CASSTVQGLYGYTF. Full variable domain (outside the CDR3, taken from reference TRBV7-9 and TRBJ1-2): DTGVSQNPRHKITKRGQNVTFRCDPISEHNRLYWYRQTLGQGPEFLTYFQNEAQLEKSRLLSDRFSAERPKGSFSTLEIQRTEQGDSAMYLCASSTVQGLYGYTFGSGTRLTVV.